These 5 T cell receptor beta chains were sequenced from one sample in a study of blood T cell repertoires in COVID-19. Measured with immunoSEQ multiplex PCR; TCRdb has only the in-frame clones, and not every one. Of roughly 320,000 clones listed, just over 85% are singletons. Sequenced input: PBMCs or T cells enriched from blood (not recorded which). Source of these receptors: a man in his thirties or forties who had recovered from COVID-19.

As for this clone: Other DNA sequences of this sample code for an identical CDR3. The chain combines TRBV30 with TRBJ1-1; maybe TRBD1 (5 bases). Trimming left V 1 base short and J 6 bases short, with 9 bases between. Germline V gene data show CDR1 as GTSNPN and CDR2 as SVGIG (reference sequence). CDR3 size: 12 residues. The CDR3: CAWSGRGAEAFF. CDR3 nucleotides: TGTGCCTGGAGTGGGCGGGGGGCTGAAGCTTTCTTT.

The chain combines TRBV5-4 with TRBJ1-1, with a weak D call TRBD1 (6 bases). CDR3 size: 16 residues. V dropped 0 bases and J dropped 3 bases, with 15 bases sitting between them. Germline lookup yields CDR1 SGHNT and CDR2 YYREEE (reference sequence). This CDR3 is CASSLAGKGGDTEAFF. The CDR3 DNA sequence: TGTGCCAGCAGCTTGGCCGGTAAAGGGGGAGACACTGAAGCTTTCTTT.

The rearrangement uses TRBV6-1 and TRBJ2-7, with a possible D match to TRBD1 (6 bases). Germline-derived CDR1 and CDR2 are MNHNS and SASEGT. The CDR3 is 12 residues long. V was cut by 2 bases and J by 6 bases, with 8 bases left in between. Here the CDR3 DNA reads TGTGCCAGCAGTGAAATAGGGGGCGAGCAGTACTTC. Translating gives CASSEIGGEQYF.

The table lists this clone with a count of one. The chain combines TRBV10-3 with TRBJ2-6, with 13 bases that match TRBD2. Germline values: CDR1 ENHRY, CDR2 SYGVKD. This CDR3 region has 20 residues. J gave up 0 bases and V 2 bases, and 7 bases lay outside the gene matches. The CDR3 nucleotides are TGTGCCATCAGTGAGCCCCGGACTAGCGGGAGCGTCTCTGGGGCCAACGTCCTGACTTTC. This sequence encodes CAISEPRTSGSVSGANVLTF.

The chain recombines TRBV5-1 with TRBJ1-1; 8 nucleotides agree with TRBD1. Trimming cost V 1 base and J 5 bases; bases outside gene matches: 7. Germline V gene data show CDR1 as SGHRS and CDR2 as YFSETQ. There are 15 residues in the CDR3. The CDR3: CASSLPQGARTEAFF. The CDR3 DNA is TGCGCCAGCAGCTTGCCCCAGGGGGCGCGAACTGAAGCTTTCTTT.